Given below is one T cell receptor beta chain in context. Its antigen remains unknown. This sample is drawn from a study of T cell responses to AZD1222 COVID-19 vaccine. Whole-study results and caveats: Unmutated variant regions are reportedly targeted by nearly half of spike-specific TCRs. A mostly white British donor set with more females was recruited, and clonal diversity was possibly underestimated.

The table came from immunoSEQ multiplex PCR; TCRdb's copy has only in-frame clones and leaves some out. Counted here are some 100,000 clones, around 87% occurring once; the ten biggest clones make up roughly a tenth. The source material was peripheral blood, sampled 28 days after the second AZD1222 dose. The source is an adult who received the AZD1222 COVID-19 vaccine.

The CDR3 bases are TGTGCCAGCAGCCCGCATGCGACAGCCCCTAATGAGCAGTTCTTC. Translating it yields CASSPHATAPNEQFF. The chain links TRBV11-3 to TRBJ2-1, with a weak D call TRBD1 (5 bases). The CDR3 contains 15 residues. The ends were cut back, 5 bases at V and 7 bases at J, with 18 bases in the middle. From germline, CDR1 is SGHNT and CDR2 YENEEA.